A single sample is the source of the 13 T cell receptor beta chains below, sequenced in a study of control samples from healthy donors and cancer patients. Sequencing was performed with immunoSEQ multiplex PCR; in TCRdb, only in-frame clones are kept and a portion is missing. Of approximately 83,000 clones listed, approximately 93% are singletons. The sample comprised blood. These receptors were obtained from a young woman in good health.

The sample holds a few counts of this clone. V usage is TRBV29-1 and J usage is TRBJ2-1; TRBD2 matches at 10 bases. Unmatched junction bases numbered 5, after V lost 6 bases and J lost 3 bases. Germline assignment: CDR1 SQVTM and CDR2 ANQGSEA. This CDR3 comprises 14 residues. CDR3 coding DNA: TGCAGCGTCGCCGGGACTAGCGTCTACAATGAGCAGTTCTTC. This translates into CSVAGTSVYNEQFF.

The V gene is TRBV6-4, the J gene TRBJ2-2; 13 nucleotides match TRBD2. The CDR3 spans 18 residues. V was pared by 4 bases and J by 4 bases, with 9 bases of the junction left unmatched. Germline V gene data show CDR1 as MRHNA and CDR2 as SNTAGT. Here the CDR3 reads CASSALGTSGEPTGELFF. Here the CDR3 DNA reads TGTGCCAGCAGTGCTCTAGGGACTAGCGGGGAACCCACCGGGGAGCTGTTTTTT.

As concerns this clone: Other DNA sequences in this sample translate to the same CDR3. CDR3 sequence: CASSLAGATNEKLFF. The CDR3, as DNA: TGCGCCAGCAGCTTGGCCGGTGCAACTAATGAAAAACTGTTTTTT. This chain connects TRBV5-1 to TRBJ1-4, with D unclear. This CDR3 region has 15 residues. Per the germline V gene, CDR1 is SGHRS and CDR2 is YFSETQ. Trimming cost V 0 bases and J 0 bases, with 6 bases left between them. The full variable domain, in which reference TRBV5-1 and TRBJ1-4 provide the parts outside the CDR3, is KAGVTQTPRYLIKTRGQQVTLSCSPISGHRSVSWYQQTPGQGLQFLFEYFSETQRNKGNFPGRFSGRQFSNSRSEMNVSTLELGDSALYLCASSLAGATNEKLFFGSGTQLSVL.

This clone was observed a few times. DNA for the CDR3: TGTGCCAGCAGCGTAGATCCCACAGTTGAGCAGTTCTTC. It is translated as CASSVDPTVEQFF. The gene calls are TRBV9 and TRBJ2-1, with no clear D. This CDR3 contains 13 residues. The V end was cut by 0 bases, the J end by 9 bases, with 10 bases between. The germline CDR1 and CDR2 sequences are SGDLS and YYNGEE.

The J gene is TRBJ1-4, the V gene TRBV19, with TRBD1 identical over 8 bases. The J segment lost 6 bases and the V segment lost 4 bases, leaving 4 bases of the junction unmatched. This CDR3 spans 14 amino acids. Germline-derived CDR1 and CDR2 are LNHDA and SQIVND (reference sequence). This CDR3 is CASSKQGAYEKLFF. The CDR3 DNA is TGTGCCAGTAGTAAGCAGGGGGCGTATGAAAAACTGTTTTTT.

The chain couples TRBV5-1 to TRBJ1-1; D is possibly TRBD1 (6 bases). The CDR3 extends over 18 amino acids. Germline CDR1 SGHRS, CDR2 YFSETQ. Trimming took 0 bases from V and 1 from J, leaving 19 bases between them. This CDR3 reads CASSLEMGRGGENTEAFF. The DNA of the CDR3 is TGCGCCAGCAGCTTGGAGATGGGCAGGGGTGGCGAGAACACTGAAGCTTTCTTT.

This chain connects TRBV11-3 to TRBJ1-2; possibly TRBD1 for D (6 bases). Trimming left V 3 bases short and J 3 bases short, with 11 bases between. CDR1 and CDR2 from the germline V gene are SGHNT and YENEEA. This CDR3 is built from 14 residues. The CDR3 DNA is TGTGCCAGCAGCTTGAGGGGGAAGGACTATGGCTACACCTTC. Amino acids: CASSLRGKDYGYTF. Full variable domain (missing parts from reference TRBV11-3 and TRBJ1-2): EAGVVQSPRYKIIEKKQPVAFWCNPISGHNTLYWYLQNLGQGPELLIRYENEEAVDDSQLPKDRFSAERLKGVDSTLKIQPAELGDSAVYLCASSLRGKDYGYTFGSGTRLTVV.

The rearrangement links TRBV4-2 to TRBJ2-3, with D possibly matching TRBD2 (6 bases). The CDR3 is 16 amino acids. Germline V gene lookup returns CDR1 LGHNA and CDR2 YNFKEQ. Deletions cut 0 bases from V and 0 bases from J, with 10 bases between. CDR3 in amino acids: CASSQEGLASTDTQYF. DNA for the CDR3: TGTGCCAGCAGCCAAGAAGGGCTAGCGAGCACAGATACGCAGTATTTT.

This clone came up once. The chain employs TRBV24-1 and TRBJ1-2; 9 bases fit TRBD1. CDR3 length: 16 amino acids. CDR1 KGHDR and CDR2 SFDVKD come from the germline V gene. The junction had 8 bases not matched to a gene; V was cut back by 3 bases and J by 4 bases. CDR3 coding DNA: TGTGCCACCAGTGATCCCCAACAGGGGGCTGGCTATGGCTACACCTTC. This gives the protein CATSDPQQGAGYGYTF.

The gene calls are TRBV18 and TRBJ1-6; possible D gene TRBD1, 6 bases. The germline V and J ends were trimmed by 6 bases and 5 bases, with 11 bases remaining between them. The CDR3 runs 14 residues. Germline CDR1 KGHSH, CDR2 LQKENI. DNA for the CDR3: TGTGCCAGCTCTAGGGACAACGATAATTCACCCCTCCACTTT. Protein: CASSRDNDNSPLHF.

The gene calls are TRBV15 and TRBJ1-1, with no clear D. Germline V gives CDR1 LNHNV, CDR2 YYDKDF (reference sequence). V lost 0 bases to trimming and J lost 4 bases, with 12 bases between them. There are 15 residues in the CDR3. In DNA form, the CDR3 reads TGTGCCACCAGCAGAGATGGGTTCCGGGGCACTGAAGCTTTCTTT. It translates to CATSRDGFRGTEAFF.

The V gene is TRBV6-5, the J gene TRBJ1-5; no clear D. This CDR3 is 13 amino acids long. Trimming removed 6 bases from V and 9 bases from J, with 15 bases in between. Germline CDR1 and CDR2: MNHEY and SVGAGI. CDR3: CASRRERLGPQHF. The CDR3 coding sequence is TGTGCCAGCAGACGCGAGCGCCTGGGGCCCCAGCATTTT.

V gene TRBV27 combines with J gene TRBJ2-1, with D possibly called TRBD1 or TRBD2 (6 bases each). The V end lost 6 bases, the J end lost 9 bases, and 21 bases lay between the germline ends. The CDR3 spans 15 residues. Germline V gene data show CDR1 as MNHEY and CDR2 as SMNVEV (reference sequence). This chain's CDR3 is CASRVGVGGRSEQFF. CDR3 sequence (DNA): TGTGCCAGCAGGGTAGGGGTGGGGGGCCGGAGTGAGCAGTTCTTC.